The TCR beta chain described here comes from a study of T cell repertoires in aging, cancer and after chemotherapy. Findings and limits, study-wide: These repertoire data do not allow conclusions about immunological memory after chemotherapy. Rebound thymic output was suggested by rising median generation probability during chemotherapy in each cancer cohort.

Peripheral blood genomic DNA, not sorted cells or RNA, was the template. Multiplex touch-down PCR with TRB-A/B primers amplified rearranged V-D-J TRB sequences. TCRdb called the multiplex PCR reads again in MiXCR, with one record for every CDR3 protein. The sample records 5,000 to 6,000 distinct CDR3 sequences, 20% to 25% being singletons. Germline loops: CDR1 MNHEY, CDR2 SVGEGT. The CDR3 is 12 residues long. Between the trimmed V and J ends, which lost 2 bases and 7 bases, there was a span of 6 bases. This clonotype has a handful of counts. Its antigen remains unknown. The rearrangement links TRBV6-2 or TRBV6-3 to TRBJ2-1; D is possibly TRBD2 (6 bases). Material: blood. This TCR was sampled from a human donor in good health. The donor label of this sample is uncertain. CDR3 residues: CASSYGRNEQFF. For the CDR3, the DNA is TGTGCCAGCAGTTACGGGAGGAATGAGCAGTTCTTC.